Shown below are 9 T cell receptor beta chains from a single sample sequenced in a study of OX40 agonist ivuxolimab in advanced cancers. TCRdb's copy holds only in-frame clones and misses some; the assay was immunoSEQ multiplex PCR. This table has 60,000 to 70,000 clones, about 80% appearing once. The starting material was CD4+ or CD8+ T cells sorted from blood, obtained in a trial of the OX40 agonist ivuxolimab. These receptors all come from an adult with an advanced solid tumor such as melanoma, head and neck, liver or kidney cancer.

Written as DNA, the CDR3 is TGTGCCTGGAGTGGTGGGCCAGCAATTAACTATGGCTACACCTTC. It yields the protein CAWSGGPAINYGYTF. The chain joins TRBV30 to TRBJ1-2; D remains ambiguous. There are 15 residues in the CDR3. Germline lookup yields CDR1 GTSNPN and CDR2 SVGIG (reference sequence). The V gene lost 1 base and the J gene lost 1 base, with 13 bases spanning the gap.

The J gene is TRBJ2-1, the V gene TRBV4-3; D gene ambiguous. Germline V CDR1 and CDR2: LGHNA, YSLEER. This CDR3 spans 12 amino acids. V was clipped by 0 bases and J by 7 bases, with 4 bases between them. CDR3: CASSQEENEQFF. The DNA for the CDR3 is TGCGCCAGCAGCCAAGAAGAGAATGAGCAGTTCTTC.

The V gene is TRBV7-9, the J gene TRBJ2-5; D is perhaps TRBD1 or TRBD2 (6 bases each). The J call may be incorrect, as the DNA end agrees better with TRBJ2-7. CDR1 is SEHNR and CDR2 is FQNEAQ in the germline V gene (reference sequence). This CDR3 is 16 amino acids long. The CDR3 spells CASSLGSQGRTYEQYF. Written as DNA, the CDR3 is TGTGCCAGCAGCTTAGGTTCCCAGGGGAGGACCTACGAGCAGTACTTC.

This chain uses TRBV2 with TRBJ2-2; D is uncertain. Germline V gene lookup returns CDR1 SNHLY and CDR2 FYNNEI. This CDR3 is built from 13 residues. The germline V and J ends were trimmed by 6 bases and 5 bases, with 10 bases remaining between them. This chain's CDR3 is CASSLKRTGELFF. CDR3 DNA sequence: TGTGCCAGCAGCCTGAAAAGGACCGGGGAGCTGTTTTTT.

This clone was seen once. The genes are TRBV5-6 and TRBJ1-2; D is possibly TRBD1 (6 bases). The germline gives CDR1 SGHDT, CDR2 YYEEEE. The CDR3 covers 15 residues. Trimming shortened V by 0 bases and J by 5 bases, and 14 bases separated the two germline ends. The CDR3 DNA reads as TGTGCCAGCAGCTTGGTCGATGGGGGGCTGTATGGCTACACCTTC. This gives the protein CASSLVDGGLYGYTF.

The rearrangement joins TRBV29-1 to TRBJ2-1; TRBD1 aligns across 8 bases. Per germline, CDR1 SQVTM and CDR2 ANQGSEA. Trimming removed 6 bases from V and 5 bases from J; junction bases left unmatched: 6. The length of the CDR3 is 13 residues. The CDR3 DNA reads TGCAGCGTGGCACAGGGGGTCAACAATGAGCAGTTCTTC. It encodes CSVAQGVNNEQFF.

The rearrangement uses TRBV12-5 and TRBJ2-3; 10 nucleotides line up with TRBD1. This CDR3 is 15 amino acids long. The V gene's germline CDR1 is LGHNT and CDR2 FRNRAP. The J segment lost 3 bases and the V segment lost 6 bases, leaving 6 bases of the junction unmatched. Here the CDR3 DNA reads TGTGCTAGTGGCCCGGGACAGGGGCATACAGATACGCAGTATTTT. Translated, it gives CASGPGQGHTDTQYF.

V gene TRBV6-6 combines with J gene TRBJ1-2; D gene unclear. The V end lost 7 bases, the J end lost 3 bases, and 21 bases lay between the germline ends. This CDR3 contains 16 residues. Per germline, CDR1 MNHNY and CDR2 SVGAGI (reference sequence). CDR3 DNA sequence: TGTGCCAGCAACCCCCCCTGGTTGGCAGATGACTATGGCTACACCTTC. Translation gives CASNPPWLADDYGYTF.

CDR3 bases: TGTGCCAGCAGCCCGGGGACTAGCGGGGGGGCATGGTACAATGAGCAGTTCTTC. Amino acid sequence: CASSPGTSGGAWYNEQFF. The rearrangement links TRBV5-4 to TRBJ2-1; TRBD2 agrees at 16 bases. This CDR3 region has 18 residues. V lost 4 bases to trimming and J lost 4 bases; unmatched junction nucleotides: 8. Germline V gives CDR1 SGHNT, CDR2 YYREEE (reference sequence).